The 10 T cell receptor beta chains listed next were all sequenced from one sample in a study of T cell clones after liver transplantation. Sequencing was performed with immunoSEQ multiplex PCR; in TCRdb, only in-frame clones are kept and a portion is missing. The sample carries some 45,000 clones, around 84% recorded once. Sequences were derived from CD4+ T cells from blood, sampled 24 months after liver transplant. Receptors were obtained from a human patient who received a liver transplant. Part of the T cell pool may stem from the graft donor.

The CDR3 DNA is TGCGCCAGCAGCCAGGAAGAGGATACAGGACAGAACTATGGCTACACCTTC. The encoded protein is CASSQEEDTGQNYGYTF. The chain links TRBV4-1 to TRBJ1-2, with D possibly matching TRBD1 (6 bases). The CDR3 has 17 residues. Looked up from germline, CDR1 is MGHRA and CDR2 is YSYEKL. The V end was cut by 3 bases, the J end by 2 bases, with 19 bases between.

This chain links TRBV5-1 with TRBJ1-1; 7 positions agree with TRBD1. The CDR3 runs 14 residues. Germline V gene sequence: CDR1 SGHRS, CDR2 YFSETQ. V was clipped by 7 bases and J by 0 bases; unmatched bases: 6. The CDR3 bases are TGCGCCAGCGGCCAGACAGGGTTGAACACTGAAGCTTTCTTT. Residues: CASGQTGLNTEAFF.

The J gene is TRBJ2-3, the V gene TRBV7-7; 9 nucleotides align to TRBD2. The trim removed 3 bases at V and 0 bases at J, leaving 4 bases unmatched. The germline V gene encodes CDR1 SSHAT and CDR2 FNYEAQ (reference sequence). The CDR3 length is 16 residues. The CDR3 here is CASSLGLAASTDTQYF. Here the CDR3 DNA reads TGTGCCAGCAGCTTGGGACTAGCTGCTAGCACAGATACGCAGTATTTT.

This sequence joins TRBV5-4 and TRBJ2-6; D not resolved. Deletions cut 2 bases from V and 0 bases from J, with 6 bases between. CDR1 and CDR2 from the germline V gene are SGHNT and YYREEE (reference sequence). CDR3 length: 15 amino acids. For the CDR3, the DNA is TGTGCCAGCAGCTTTAGGGACTCTGGGGCCAACGTCCTGACTTTC. Translating it yields CASSFRDSGANVLTF.

V usage is TRBV29-1 and J usage is TRBJ2-1; 7 bases map to TRBD2. Trimming cost V 3 bases and J 3 bases; bases outside gene matches: 8. The germline CDR1 and CDR2 sequences are SQVTM and ANQGSEA. The CDR3 sequence is 15 residues long. This chain's CDR3 is CSVDRERGFYNEQFF. DNA for the CDR3: TGCAGCGTTGATAGAGAGCGGGGATTCTACAATGAGCAGTTCTTC.

The rearrangement links TRBV4-2 to TRBJ2-2; 9 bases fit TRBD1. CDR1 and CDR2 (germline): LGHNA, YNFKEQ. The CDR3 runs 14 residues. V lost 3 bases to trimming and J lost 5 bases; unmatched junction nucleotides: 1. CDR3 in DNA: TGTGCCAGCAGCCATGGACAGGGGACCGGGGAGCTGTTTTTT. Translating it yields CASSHGQGTGELFF.

This clone showed up just once. The V and J genes are TRBV30 and TRBJ2-3, with D perhaps TRBD2 (5 bases). Deletions cut 0 bases from V and 2 bases from J, with 12 bases between. The CDR3 contains 15 residues. Germline V gives CDR1 GTSNPN, CDR2 SVGIG (reference sequence). CDR3 in amino acids: CAWSVGSGLTDTQYF. CDR3 nucleotides: TGTGCCTGGAGTGTAGGAAGCGGACTCACAGATACGCAGTATTTT. The whole variable domain, filled in from reference TRBV30 and TRBJ2-3, reads SQTIHQWPATLVQPVGSPLSLECTVEGTSNPNLYWYRQAAGRGLQLLFYSVGIGQISSEVPQNLSASRPQDRQFILSSKKLLLSDSGFYLCAWSVGSGLTDTQYFGPGTRLTVL.

The rearrangement links TRBV2 to TRBJ2-1, with unresolved D. Trimming cost V 7 bases and J 6 bases, with 4 bases left between them. CDR1 SNHLY and CDR2 FYNNEI come from the germline V gene. CDR3 length equals 10 residues. The CDR3 is CASIGNEQFF. The DNA for the CDR3 is TGTGCCAGCATAGGCAATGAGCAGTTCTTC.

V usage is TRBV11-3 and J usage is TRBJ2-1; TRBD1 matches 7 bases. The germline gives CDR1 SGHNT, CDR2 YENEEA. CDR3 length: 12 residues. Trimming at V came to 6 bases and at J to 10 bases, leaving 6 bases not matched to a gene. The CDR3 DNA reads TGTGCCAGCAGTCGTACAGGGGTGGAGCAGTTCTTC. This codes for CASSRTGVEQFF.

This clone has just one count. The chain recombines TRBV18 with TRBJ2-5; no firm D call. Trimming removed 4 bases from V and 3 bases from J, with 3 bases in between. The germline CDR1 and CDR2 sequences are KGHSH and LQKENI. CDR3 size: 11 residues. The CDR3 DNA reads as TGTGCCAGCTCACAGAAAGAGACCCAGTACTTC. It encodes CASSQKETQYF.